Listed below are T cell receptor beta chains from one sample, sequenced in a study of neurological immune-mediated disorders. TCRdb analysed the 5' RACE reads with MiXCR anew, one entry per CDR3 protein. The sample records more than 30,000 distinct CDR3 sequences, approximately 4.4% being singletons. The sequenced material came from PBMCs. The receptors stem from a young man in good health. The CDR3 runs from the conserved cysteine through the conserved F or W.

j_call: TRBJ2-1
v_call: TRBV15
cdr3_aa: CATSREAEGGRYNEQFF

j_call: TRBJ1-2
v_call: TRBV20-1
cdr3_aa: CSTEKPGQGAGYTF

j_call: TRBJ1-5
v_call: TRBV6-1
cdr3_aa: CASSYRGDQPQHF

j_call: TRBJ1-1
v_call: TRBV29-1
cdr3_aa: CSVRPQLNTEAFF

j_call: TRBJ2-1
v_call: TRBV5-4
cdr3_aa: CASSLGSGGYNEQFF

j_call: TRBJ1-2
v_call: TRBV7-2
cdr3_aa: CASSSWGDYGYTF

j_call: TRBJ1-1
v_call: TRBV20-1
cdr3_aa: CSAILGILAFF

j_call: TRBJ2-5
v_call: TRBV3-1
cdr3_aa: CASSQVGGQETQYF

j_call: TRBJ2-5
v_call: TRBV6-5
cdr3_aa: CASSYGDRVAETQYF

j_call: TRBJ2-5
v_call: TRBV14
cdr3_aa: CASSQIGRETQYF

j_call: TRBJ2-5
v_call: TRBV7-9
cdr3_aa: CASSFSGGETQYF

j_call: TRBJ2-7
v_call: TRBV5-1
cdr3_aa: CASSLDAIGDLEQYF

j_call: TRBJ2-7
v_call: TRBV6-1
cdr3_aa: CASSARGYEQYF

j_call: TRBJ2-7
v_call: TRBV9
cdr3_aa: CASSPDGDRDRVQYF

j_call: TRBJ2-2
v_call: TRBV20-1
cdr3_aa: CSAAPLAGAPANTGELFF

j_call: TRBJ1-1
v_call: TRBV10-1
cdr3_aa: CASVVFRSEVLNTEAFF

j_call: TRBJ2-7
v_call: TRBV14
cdr3_aa: CASSQDGRGAGHYEQYF

j_call: TRBJ2-5
v_call: TRBV4-3
cdr3_aa: CASSPQETQYF

j_call: TRBJ2-1
v_call: TRBV24-1
cdr3_aa: CATSEPFLAGGGNEQFF

j_call: TRBJ1-2
v_call: TRBV4-2
cdr3_aa: CASSQEFQVYGYTF

j_call: TRBJ1-1
v_call: TRBV19
cdr3_aa: CASSIDAGETEAFF

j_call: TRBJ1-5
v_call: TRBV18
cdr3_aa: CASSRDRGLRGNQPQHF

j_call: TRBJ1-4
v_call: TRBV20-1
cdr3_aa: CSAIPGQDNEKLFF

j_call: TRBJ2-2
v_call: TRBV20-1
cdr3_aa: CSASGGLQTGELFF

j_call: TRBJ2-7
v_call: TRBV20-1
cdr3_aa: CSVGSGAFYEQYF

j_call: TRBJ2-6
v_call: TRBV11-2
cdr3_aa: CASSLLRRSGANVLTF

j_call: TRBJ2-6
v_call: TRBV10-3
cdr3_aa: CAISDVGGSSGANVLTF

j_call: TRBJ1-1
v_call: TRBV7-8
cdr3_aa: CASSPQMAENTEAFF

j_call: TRBJ2-7
v_call: TRBV27
cdr3_aa: CASSFQRQGPAEQYF

j_call: TRBJ2-1
v_call: TRBV2
cdr3_aa: CASSGLLNNEQFF

j_call: TRBJ1-5
v_call: TRBV20-1
cdr3_aa: CSASGGTGYVQPQHF

j_call: TRBJ2-6
v_call: TRBV7-3
cdr3_aa: CASSPQGSLSGANVLTF

j_call: TRBJ1-6
v_call: TRBV11-2
cdr3_aa: CASSLESWSPLHF

j_call: TRBJ1-1
v_call: TRBV5-1
cdr3_aa: CASSASENTEAFF

j_call: TRBJ2-5
v_call: TRBV7-9
cdr3_aa: CASTSGTGEETQYF

j_call: TRBJ2-5
v_call: TRBV15
cdr3_aa: CATSSGYGWYQETQYF

j_call: TRBJ1-2
v_call: TRBV3-1
cdr3_aa: CASRSNYGYTF

j_call: TRBJ2-5
v_call: TRBV6-1
cdr3_aa: CASSVSSSGEETQYF

j_call: TRBJ2-7
v_call: TRBV20-1
cdr3_aa: CSASLTSGGAVQYF

j_call: TRBJ1-1
v_call: TRBV3-1
cdr3_aa: CASSQAASFYAEAFF

j_call: TRBJ1-3
v_call: TRBV20-1
cdr3_aa: CSAREDTRDIGNTIYF

j_call: TRBJ1-2
v_call: TRBV4-3
cdr3_aa: CASSRVGRAYGYTF

j_call: TRBJ1-5
v_call: TRBV20-1
cdr3_aa: CSARMTGSGNQPQHF

j_call: TRBJ1-3
v_call: TRBV20-1
cdr3_aa: CSASGQGAGNTIYF

j_call: TRBJ2-5
v_call: TRBV14
cdr3_aa: CAISPGGETQYF

j_call: TRBJ2-3
v_call: TRBV18
cdr3_aa: CASSPQRTTDTQYF

j_call: TRBJ2-3
v_call: TRBV14
cdr3_aa: CASSQDRATDTQYF

j_call: TRBJ1-3
v_call: TRBV12-3/TRBV12-4
cdr3_aa: CASSLRDTIRRNTIYF

j_call: TRBJ1-1
v_call: TRBV10-3
cdr3_aa: CAITQVGAGLGTEAFF

j_call: TRBJ2-3
v_call: TRBV5-1
cdr3_aa: CASSLAGTGSHTQYF

j_call: TRBJ1-2
v_call: TRBV27
cdr3_aa: CASSPSTTGATLLIGGYTF

j_call: TRBJ2-7
v_call: TRBV20-1
cdr3_aa: CSAREGALGYEQYF

j_call: TRBJ1-6
v_call: TRBV6-6
cdr3_aa: CASTTRGQIPRWALHF

j_call: TRBJ1-1
v_call: TRBV20-1
cdr3_aa: CSAREGREAFF

j_call: TRBJ1-1
v_call: TRBV20-1
cdr3_aa: CSAKDGNANTEAFF

j_call: TRBJ1-1
v_call: TRBV4-1
cdr3_aa: CARRGQQNTEAFF

j_call: TRBJ2-1
v_call: TRBV5-1
cdr3_aa: CASSREQTRDEQFF